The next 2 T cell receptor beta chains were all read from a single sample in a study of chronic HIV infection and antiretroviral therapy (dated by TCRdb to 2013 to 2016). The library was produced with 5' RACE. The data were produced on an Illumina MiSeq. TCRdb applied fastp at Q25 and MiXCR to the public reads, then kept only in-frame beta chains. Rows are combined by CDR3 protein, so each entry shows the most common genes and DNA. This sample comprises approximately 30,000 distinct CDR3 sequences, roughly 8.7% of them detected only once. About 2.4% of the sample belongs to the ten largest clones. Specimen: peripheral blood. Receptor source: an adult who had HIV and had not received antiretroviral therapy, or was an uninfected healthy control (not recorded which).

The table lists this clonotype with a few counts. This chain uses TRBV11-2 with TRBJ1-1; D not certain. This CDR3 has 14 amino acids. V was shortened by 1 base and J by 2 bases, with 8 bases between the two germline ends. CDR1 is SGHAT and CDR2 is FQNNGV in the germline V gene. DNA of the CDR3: TGTGCCAGCAGCTTAGGAGGGTACAACACTGAAGCTTTCTTT. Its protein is CASSLGGYNTEAFF. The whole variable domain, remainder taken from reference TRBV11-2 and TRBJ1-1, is EAGVAQSPRYKIIEKRQSVAFWCNPISGHATLYWYQQILGQGPKLLIQFQNNGVVDDSQLPKDRFSAERLKGVDSTLKIQPAKLEDSAVYLCASSLGGYNTEAFFGQGTRLTVV.

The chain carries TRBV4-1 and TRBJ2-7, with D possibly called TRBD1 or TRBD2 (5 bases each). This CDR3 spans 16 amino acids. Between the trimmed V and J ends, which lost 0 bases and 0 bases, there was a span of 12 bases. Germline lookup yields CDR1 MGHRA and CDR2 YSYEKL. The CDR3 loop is CASSQEIWGFSYEQYF. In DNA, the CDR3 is TGCGCCAGCAGCCAAGAGATATGGGGGTTCTCCTACGAGCAGTACTTC.